The 15 T cell receptor beta chains in this list originate from one sample, sequenced in a study of blood T cell repertoires in COVID-19. Clones were sequenced by immunoSEQ multiplex PCR, and TCRdb holds only the in-frame ones, with some missing. Of 350,000 to 500,000 clones detected, about 88% appear once; the ten largest clones hold 1.2% to 1.5%. Specimen: PBMCs or T cells enriched from blood (not recorded which). These receptors came from a woman under 30 who had been exposed to COVID-19.

The rearrangement uses TRBV7-9 and TRBJ1-2; 7 bases line up with TRBD1. The CDR3 loop spans 12 amino acids. Germline lookup yields CDR1 SEHNR and CDR2 FQNEAQ (reference sequence). V was clipped by 5 bases and J by 11 bases; unmatched bases: 8. The DNA for the CDR3 is TGTGCCAGCAGCAGTGGACAGGAGGTTTACACCTTC. It yields the protein CASSSGQEVYTF.

This clone was recorded once. This sequence joins TRBV4-1 and TRBJ2-7; 7 bases line up with TRBD1. The V and J ends lost 1 base and 2 bases, in that order; junction bases with no gene match: 8. CDR3 length equals 16 residues. Germline V gives CDR1 MGHRA, CDR2 YSYEKL. DNA of the CDR3: TGCGCCAGCAGCCAAGGAGGACAGGCCGGGACCTACGAGCAGTACTTC. It yields the protein CASSQGGQAGTYEQYF.

This clone appeared a single time. The CDR3 sequence: CASSLGGREKLFF. For the CDR3, the DNA is TGTGCCAGCAGTTTGGGAGGAAGGGAAAAACTGTTTTTT. The chain carries TRBV28 and TRBJ1-4; the D is unclear. V was clipped by 3 bases and J by 8 bases, with 10 bases between them. The germline gives CDR1 MDHEN, CDR2 SYDVKM. The CDR3 runs to 13 residues.

This chain joins TRBV5-1 and TRBJ1-1, with 12 bases that match TRBD1. The CDR3 consists of 15 residues. V lost 6 bases to trimming and J lost 5 bases; unmatched junction nucleotides: 8. Germline CDR1 SGHRS, CDR2 YFSETQ. The CDR3 coding sequence is TGCGCCAGCAAGCCGGGACAGGGGGCGCAGACTGAAGCTTTCTTT. Protein: CASKPGQGAQTEAFF.

As DNA, the CDR3 is TGTGCCAGTAGTCAACAGGCCAGCACAGATACGCAGTATTTT. It encodes CASSQQASTDTQYF. V gene TRBV19 combines with J gene TRBJ2-3; a possible D gene is TRBD1 (5 bases). This CDR3 spans 14 amino acids. From germline, CDR1 is LNHDA and CDR2 SQIVND (reference sequence). V gave up 5 bases and J gave up 0 bases, with 9 bases separating them.

The rearrangement links TRBV15 to TRBJ2-1; 9 bases are shared with TRBD2. V shed 3 bases, J shed 6 bases, and the junction held 12 bases outside the gene matches. The germline V gene has CDR1 LNHNV and CDR2 YYDKDF (reference sequence). CDR3 length: 17 amino acids. The CDR3 region is CATSSGTETSGGNEQFF. CDR3 in DNA: TGTGCCACCAGCAGTGGGACCGAGACTAGCGGCGGCAATGAGCAGTTCTTC.

V is TRBV7-2 and J is TRBJ2-7, with 13 bases lining up with TRBD2. The J segment lost 0 bases and the V segment lost 1 base, leaving 6 bases of the junction unmatched. The CDR3 loop spans 18 amino acids. Germline-derived CDR1 and CDR2 are SGHTA and FQGNSA. Here the CDR3 reads CASSLVGLAGASSYEQYF. CDR3 coding DNA: TGTGCCAGCAGCTTAGTAGGACTAGCGGGGGCCAGCTCCTACGAGCAGTACTTC.

J is TRBJ2-2 and V is TRBV18; no definite D call. Trimming pared 0 bases from V and 7 bases from J, leaving 18 bases between. The CDR3 covers 17 residues. Germline V gives CDR1 KGHSH, CDR2 LQKENI. CDR3 sequence reads: CASSPPASSGSSGELFF. The CDR3 DNA reads TGTGCCAGCTCACCACCGGCCTCGTCCGGGTCCAGCGGGGAGCTGTTTTTT.

This clone was seen only once. The chain joins TRBV28 to TRBJ1-4; TRBD1 matches 9 bases. This CDR3 region has 14 residues. Germline-derived CDR1 and CDR2 are MDHEN and SYDVKM. V was pared by 6 bases and J by 8 bases, with 7 bases of the junction left unmatched. The DNA for the CDR3 is TGTGCCAGCAGCTCGACAGGGGGGGGCGAAAAACTGTTTTTT. Protein product: CASSSTGGGEKLFF.

On this clone itself: Different DNA sequences within this sample yield the same CDR3. This chain links TRBV4-3 with TRBJ2-3, with 10 bases that match TRBD2. CDR3 length equals 16 residues. Germline V gene data show CDR1 as LGHNA and CDR2 as YSLEER. V lost 6 bases to trimming and J lost 1 base; unmatched junction nucleotides: 7. CDR3 region: CASRPGLAGGTDTQYF. As DNA, the CDR3 is TGCGCCAGCAGGCCGGGCCTAGCGGGAGGCACAGATACGCAGTATTTT.

This sequence joins TRBV7-8 and TRBJ1-2; a weak D match, TRBD1 (6 bases). This CDR3 is built from 15 residues. CDR1 is SGHVS, CDR2 FQNEAQ, per germline. The V end lost 5 bases, the J end lost 6 bases, and 19 bases lay between the germline ends. The CDR3 protein is CASSPWTVPRDGYTF. CDR3 nucleotides: TGTGCCAGCAGCCCGTGGACAGTCCCACGCGATGGCTACACCTTC. The variable domain in full, with the rest retrieved from reference TRBV7-8 and TRBJ1-2, is GAGVSQSPRYKVAKRGQDVALRCDPISGHVSLFWYQQALGQGPEFLTYFQNEAQLDKSGLPSDRFFAERPEGSVSTLKIQRTQQEDSAVYLCASSPWTVPRDGYTFGSGTRLTVV.

The chain combines TRBV11-2 with TRBJ2-7, with TRBD2 identical over 8 bases. Germline CDR1 and CDR2: SGHAT and FQNNGV. The CDR3 has 15 residues. With V trimmed by 0 bases and J by 3 bases, 4 bases remained unmatched. DNA of the CDR3: TGTGCCAGCAGCTTAGACCCCGGGGGGGGCTACGAGCAGTACTTC. Translated, it gives CASSLDPGGGYEQYF.

The J gene is TRBJ1-3, the V gene TRBV30, with TRBD1 as a possible D gene (5 bases). The CDR3 has 14 residues. The V end lost 7 bases, the J end lost 4 bases, and 17 bases lay between the germline ends. Germline lookup yields CDR1 GTSNPN and CDR2 SVGIG (reference sequence). The CDR3, as DNA: TGTGCCTACACCTGGAAAGGGGCGGGAAACACCATATATTTT. This gives the protein CAYTWKGAGNTIYF.

The V call is TRBV5-4, the J call TRBJ1-2, with 8 bases lining up with TRBD1. CDR3 size: 13 residues. The junction had 3 bases not matched to a gene; V was cut back by 4 bases and J by 4 bases. Germline loops: CDR1 SGHNT, CDR2 YYREEE (reference sequence). The CDR3 loop is CASSRQGSYGYTF. Written as DNA, the CDR3 is TGTGCCAGCAGCAGACAGGGGAGCTATGGCTACACCTTC.

The rearrangement joins TRBV6-4 to TRBJ2-3, with D possibly TRBD2 on 6 matching bases. This CDR3 has 14 amino acids. The V and J ends lost 0 bases and 3 bases respectively, with 7 bases between them. Germline CDR1 and CDR2: MRHNA and SNTAGT. In nucleotides, the CDR3 is TGTGCCAGCAGTGACTCTCTAGCGACAGATACGCAGTATTTT. It yields the protein CASSDSLATDTQYF.